These 20 T cell receptor beta chains share one sample of origin, sequenced in a study of cytomegalovirus exposure and HLA in healthy donors (dated by TCRdb to about 2017). The library was produced with the immunoSEQ multiplex PCR assay. For the multiplex PCR, a mixture combining 60 forward primers for TCR Vbeta segments and 13 reverse primers for TCR Jbeta segments was used. As stored in TCRdb, this immuneACCESS dataset retains in-frame rearrangements with V and J assigned. A fraction of the clones does not appear; measured against another copy, unresolved V genes explain less than half of the discrepancy, and the remainder lacks a known reason. The sample includes around 130,000 clones, with around 80% observed a single time. The top ten constitute roughly 4.2% of the sample. The specimen sequenced was PBMCs. Source of these receptors: a woman in her forties in good health and CMV-seronegative.

This clone was counted only a few times. This sequence joins TRBV5-4 and TRBJ1-4, with 9 bases matching TRBD1. CDR1 and CDR2 from the germline V gene are SGHNT and YYREEE (reference sequence). The CDR3 loop spans 15 amino acids. V was clipped by 4 bases and J by 5 bases; unmatched bases: 6. CDR3 sequence (DNA): TGTGCCAGCAGCGACACCGGGACAGGGAATGAAAAACTGTTTTTT. Translation gives CASSDTGTGNEKLFF.

Here the CDR3 DNA reads TGTGCCAGCAGCTACCAAGAGACCCAGTACTTC. Translated: CASSYQETQYF. The chain employs TRBV2 and TRBJ2-5; no firm D call. Germline assignment: CDR1 SNHLY and CDR2 FYNNEI. The CDR3 loop spans 11 amino acids. V lost 6 bases and J 0 bases, leaving 2 bases between the germline ends.

The V gene is TRBV14, the J gene TRBJ2-7; a weak D match, TRBD2 (5 bases). The CDR3 length is 13 residues. V was pared by 1 base and J by 4 bases, with 8 bases between. Germline V gives CDR1 SGHDN, CDR2 FVKESK. In nucleotides, the CDR3 is TGTGCCAGCAGCCAAGGAGCGGCTTACGAGCAGTACTTC. Translation gives CASSQGAAYEQYF.

Note on this clone: This same CDR3 is encoded by further DNA sequences in the sample. This rearrangement joins TRBV29-1 to TRBJ1-2; D is undetermined. The V gene's germline CDR1 is SQVTM and CDR2 ANQGSEA. This CDR3 is built from 12 residues. V was cut by 0 bases and J by 8 bases, with 10 bases left in between. CDR3: CSVEDRGYGYTF. CDR3 bases: TGCAGCGTTGAAGATCGCGGGTACGGCTACACCTTC.

The CDR3, as DNA: TGTGCCAGCAGTCGAACGGGACAGTCGAACACCGGGGAGCTGTTTTTT. It yields the protein CASSRTGQSNTGELFF. The chain couples TRBV27 to TRBJ2-2; 7 nucleotides align to TRBD1. The J segment lost 0 bases and the V segment lost 5 bases, leaving 6 bases of the junction unmatched. CDR3 length: 16 amino acids. Germline loops: CDR1 MNHEY, CDR2 SMNVEV (reference sequence).

This clone was observed a single time. J is TRBJ2-5 and V is TRBV2; 9 bases line up with TRBD2. The V segment lost 6 bases and the J segment 7 bases; nucleotides outside the gene matches: 18. The V gene's germline CDR1 is SNHLY and CDR2 FYNNEI. There are 17 residues in the CDR3. The CDR3, as DNA: TGTGCCAGCAGGTACCCGGGACTAGCTAGTATCTCGGGGACCCAGTACTTC. This sequence encodes CASRYPGLASISGTQYF.

The rearrangement uses TRBV4-3 and TRBJ2-1; perhaps TRBD1 as D (6 bases). Deletions cut 5 bases from V and 5 bases from J, with 10 bases between. Germline lookup yields CDR1 LGHNA and CDR2 YSLEER. This CDR3 region has 13 residues. CDR3 in amino acids: CASSNRVHNEQFF. CDR3 nucleotide sequence: TGCGCCAGCAGCAACAGGGTCCACAATGAGCAGTTCTTC.

This clone has just a few counts. This chain uses TRBV10-3 with TRBJ2-1; D might be TRBD1 (6 bases). V dropped 2 bases and J dropped 2 bases, with 10 bases sitting between them. CDR1 and CDR2 (germline): ENHRY, SYGVKD. This CDR3 is built from 15 residues. This CDR3 is CAISESQGTYNEQFF. DNA of the CDR3: TGTGCCATCAGTGAGAGTCAGGGGACCTACAATGAGCAGTTCTTC.

The chain employs TRBV6-6 and TRBJ2-5, with 9 bases lining up with TRBD1. CDR3 size: 14 residues. Germline V gives CDR1 MNHNY, CDR2 SVGAGI (reference sequence). Germline trimming cut 7 bases from V and 5 bases from J; bases unmatched to any gene: 8. DNA of the CDR3: TGTGCCAGCAACGCCCTCGGACAGGGGGAGACCCAGTACTTC. Its protein product is CASNALGQGETQYF.

The chain has TRBV5-8 and TRBJ2-3; TRBD1 might be the D (5 bases). Trimming stripped 4 bases from V and 0 bases from J, with 9 bases between. This CDR3 region has 14 residues. Germline V gene data show CDR1 as SGHTS and CDR2 as YDEGEE. The CDR3 region is CASSADISTDTQYF. DNA of the CDR3: TGTGCCAGCAGCGCGGACATTAGCACAGATACGCAGTATTTT.

V is TRBV6-5 and J is TRBJ2-7; D might be TRBD1 (8 bases). This CDR3 comprises 15 residues. V lost 6 bases to trimming and J lost 3 bases, with 18 bases between them. Germline V gene data show CDR1 as MNHEY and CDR2 as SVGAGI. In DNA, the CDR3 is TGTGCCAGCAGACCACAGGGGGGGGGATACTACGAGCAGTACTTC. As protein: CASRPQGGGYYEQYF.

V and J are TRBV9 and TRBJ2-7; 7 bases are shared with TRBD2. J gave up 2 bases and V 7 bases, and 6 bases lay outside the gene matches. CDR1 is SGDLS and CDR2 is YYNGEE in the germline V gene. This CDR3 is 13 amino acids long. In DNA form, the CDR3 reads TGTGCCAGCGCCCCAGGGACTACCTACGAGCAGTACTTC. Translating gives CASAPGTTYEQYF.

The rearrangement uses TRBV13 and TRBJ1-2, with D perhaps matching TRBD1 (6 bases). Germline CDR1 reads PRHDT; CDR2 reads FYEKMQ (reference sequence). The CDR3 has 14 amino acids. Between the trimmed V and J ends, which lost 5 bases and 8 bases, there was a span of 18 bases. Written as DNA, the CDR3 is TGTGCCAGCAGCCGGACTGAGGGGGTCTGGGGCTACACCTTC. The encoded protein is CASSRTEGVWGYTF.

The rearrangement links TRBV18 to TRBJ1-1, with no clear D. The CDR3 has 16 amino acids. Germline lookup yields CDR1 KGHSH and CDR2 LQKENI. Trimming pared 1 base from V and 2 bases from J, leaving 14 bases between. The CDR3 spells CASSPQPSNSNTEAFF. CDR3 coding DNA: TGTGCCAGCTCACCACAGCCCTCTAACAGTAACACTGAAGCTTTCTTT. The complete variable domain, with remaining parts taken from reference TRBV18 and TRBJ1-1, reads NAGVMQNPRHLVRRRGQEARLRCSPMKGHSHVYWYRQLPEEGLKFMVYLQKENIIDESGMPKERFSAEFPKEGPSILRIQQVVRGDSAAYFCASSPQPSNSNTEAFFGQGTRLTVV.

The chain links TRBV7-9 to TRBJ1-2; D might be TRBD1 (6 bases). Germline lookup yields CDR1 SEHNR and CDR2 FQNEAQ (reference sequence). This CDR3 contains 12 residues. Trimming pared 5 bases from V and 5 bases from J, leaving 9 bases between. The CDR3 loop reads CASSLTGYGYTF. The CDR3 nucleotides read TGTGCCAGCAGCCTAACAGGGTATGGCTACACCTTC.

The genes are TRBV19 and TRBJ2-7; 7 bases agree with TRBD1. Germline CDR1 and CDR2: LNHDA and SQIVND (reference sequence). This CDR3 is built from 16 residues. The junction had 13 bases not matched to a gene; V was cut back by 3 bases and J by 5 bases. The CDR3 spells CASSIRNRGLRDEQYF. The CDR3 DNA sequence: TGTGCCAGTAGTATCCGGAACAGGGGTTTGAGGGACGAGCAGTACTTC.

The V call is TRBV19, the J call TRBJ1-1; no definite D call. The ends were cut back, 4 bases at V and 3 bases at J, with 9 bases in the middle. Germline values: CDR1 LNHDA, CDR2 SQIVND (reference sequence). CDR3 length equals 13 residues. The DNA of the CDR3 is TGTGCCAGTAGTACTACAGTAGACACTGAAGCTTTCTTT. It is translated as CASSTTVDTEAFF.

This chain connects TRBV19 to TRBJ1-5; D is possibly TRBD1 (6 bases). CDR1 and CDR2 from the germline V gene are LNHDA and SQIVND (reference sequence). The CDR3 has 17 amino acids. V shed 0 bases and J shed 0 bases, with 12 bases lying between them. As DNA, the CDR3 is TGTGCCAGTAGTATAGAGGACAGCCGATATAGCAATCAGCCCCAGCATTTT. It yields the protein CASSIEDSRYSNQPQHF. The full variable domain, with the rest looked up from reference TRBV19 and TRBJ1-5, is DGGITQSPKYLFRKEGQNVTLSCEQNLNHDAMYWYRQDPGQGLRLIYYSQIVNDFQKGDIAEGYSVSREKKESFPLTVTSAQKNPTAFYLCASSIEDSRYSNQPQHFGDGTRLSIL.

J is TRBJ2-7 and V is TRBV7-2; D possibly corresponds to TRBD1 (6 bases). Germline V gene data show CDR1 as SGHTA and CDR2 as FQGNSA. V lost 5 bases to trimming and J lost 2 bases, with 13 bases between them. This CDR3 spans 14 amino acids. CDR3 in amino acids: CASSPRTEAYEQYF. The CDR3 DNA reads TGTGCCAGCAGCCCCAGGACAGAGGCCTACGAGCAGTACTTC.

The chain is built from TRBV5-6 and TRBJ1-2; D is unclear. The V and J ends lost 3 bases and 0 bases respectively, with 9 bases between them. Germline-derived CDR1 and CDR2 are SGHDT and YYEEEE. The CDR3 is made up of 14 amino acids. CDR3 in DNA: TGTGCCAGCAGCTGGTCGGGAGCTAACTATGGCTACACCTTC. Its translation: CASSWSGANYGYTF.